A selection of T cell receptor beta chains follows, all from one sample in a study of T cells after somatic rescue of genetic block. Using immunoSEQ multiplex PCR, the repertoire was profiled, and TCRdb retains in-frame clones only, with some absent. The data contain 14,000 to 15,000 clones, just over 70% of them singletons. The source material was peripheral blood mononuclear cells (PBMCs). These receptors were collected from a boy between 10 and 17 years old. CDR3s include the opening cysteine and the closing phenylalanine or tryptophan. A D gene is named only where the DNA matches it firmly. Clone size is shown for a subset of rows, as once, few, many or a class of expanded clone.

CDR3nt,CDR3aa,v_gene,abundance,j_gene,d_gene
TGTGCCAGCAGCTTTCAGGGGGAGGCAGAGACCCAGTACTTC,CASSFQGEAETQYF,TRBV13,few,TRBJ2-5,NA
TGTGCCAGCAGAGTCCCACGACAGGGGGCAAATGAAAAACTGTTTTTT,CASRVPRQGANEKLFF,TRBV28,NA,TRBJ1-4,TRBD1
TGTGCCAGCAGTTTCCGGGGGGCAGGCAATCAGCCCCAGCATTTT,CASSFRGAGNQPQHF,TRBV27,NA,TRBJ1-5,NA
TGTGCCAGCAGTTTCCATGGTGAGACCCAGTACTTC,CASSFHGETQYF,TRBV27,few,TRBJ2-5,NA
TGTGCCATCAGTAAGGGACACTTTAACTATGGCTACACCTTC,CAISKGHFNYGYTF,TRBV10-3,NA,TRBJ1-2,NA
TGTGCCAGCAGCTTAAGACCGGACGGAACCTACGAGCAGTACTTC,CASSLRPDGTYEQYF,TRBV7-9,few,TRBJ2-7,NA
TGCGCCAGTTGGGGGGGGCCCTCCTATAATTCACCCCTCCACTTT,CASWGGPSYNSPLHF,TRBV4-1,NA,TRBJ1-6,NA
TGTGCCAGCAGCCCCTATCCTTACAGCGAGCAGTACTTC,CASSPYPYSEQYF,TRBV7-3,NA,TRBJ2-7,NA
TGTGCCAGCAGCATAGGACTAGCGGTTTACAATGAGCAGTTCTTC,CASSIGLAVYNEQFF,TRBV5-8,NA,TRBJ2-1,TRBD2
TGTGCCAGCGGGACACCTGAGCAGTACTTC,CASGTPEQYF,TRBV28,NA,TRBJ2-7,NA
TGTGCCAGCAGCTTAGGAGGTGGACAGGGCTACGAGCAGTACTTC,CASSLGGGQGYEQYF,TRBV7-9,NA,TRBJ2-7,TRBD1
TGTGCCAGTAGTGGCGGACTAGCGGCCCGGCGCTACGAGCAGTACTTC,CASSGGLAARRYEQYF,TRBV19,few,TRBJ2-7,TRBD2
TGTGCCAGCTCACCACCTAGCGGGTCCTGGTCCAAAAACATTCAGTACTTC,CASSPPSGSWSKNIQYF,TRBV18,NA,TRBJ2-4,TRBD2
TGTGCCAGCTCACATACAGGGACCGAAGCTTTCTTT,CASSHTGTEAFF,TRBV18,NA,TRBJ1-1,NA
TGTGCCAGCACCGCTTCCAGGGGGTGGAATTCACCCCTCCACTTT,CASTASRGWNSPLHF,TRBV6-1,once,TRBJ1-6,TRBD1
TGTGCCAGTAGTATAGGCAGTAGAGCCACCGGGGAGCTGTTTTTT,CASSIGSRATGELFF,TRBV19,NA,TRBJ2-2,NA
TGTGCCAGCAGCGTAGATCCGCACAGGGGCGAGAGCACAGATACGCAGTATTTT,CASSVDPHRGESTDTQYF,TRBV9,NA,TRBJ2-3,TRBD1
TGTGCCAGCAGCCAAGGGGGACAGGGACTCTACGAGCAGTACTTC,CASSQGGQGLYEQYF,TRBV4-2,NA,TRBJ2-7,TRBD1
TGTGCCAGCAGCCACTATGGGACAGGGGGTAACGAGCAGTACTTC,CASSHYGTGGNEQYF,TRBV4-2,few,TRBJ2-7,TRBD1
TGTGCCAGCAGTTTGGCTAGCGGGATAGGGGGTGAGCAGTTCTTC,CASSLASGIGGEQFF,TRBV28,NA,TRBJ2-1,TRBD2
TGTGCCAGCAGCCCGGGTGCGGGGGGCCATCAAGAGACCCAGTACTTC,CASSPGAGGHQETQYF,TRBV4-1,few,TRBJ2-5,TRBD2
TGTGCCAGCAGTTTCGAAGTTGGGGGGACAGATACGCAGTATTTT,CASSFEVGGTDTQYF,TRBV28,NA,TRBJ2-3,NA
TGTGCCAGCAGTCCCAGGACGGAGGGCTCCTACGAGCAGTACTTC,CASSPRTEGSYEQYF,TRBV6-5,NA,TRBJ2-7,NA
TGTGCCAGCAGCTTATCCGGCGGGAGTGATACGCAGTATTTT,CASSLSGGSDTQYF,TRBV11-3,NA,TRBJ2-3,TRBD2
TGTGCCAGCAGTTTGCCCGGGGTTCAGGACGAGCAGTACTTC,CASSLPGVQDEQYF,TRBV28,NA,TRBJ2-7,NA
TGTGCCAGCAGCCGTCCGACTAGCGGGGTTTCCACAGATACGCAGTATTTT,CASSRPTSGVSTDTQYF,TRBV11-2,NA,TRBJ2-3,TRBD2
TGTGCCAGCAGCCCTAACAGGGGATCAACTGAAGCTTTCTTT,CASSPNRGSTEAFF,TRBV7-8,medium-sized,TRBJ1-1,TRBD1
TGTGCCAGCAGTTTATTTAACGGGGGTGGAGAAAAACTGTTTTTT,CASSLFNGGGEKLFF,TRBV27,NA,TRBJ1-4,NA
TGTGCCAGCAGTCTCCGGGACAGGGGAGGGGAGACCCAGTACTTC,CASSLRDRGGETQYF,TRBV28,NA,TRBJ2-5,TRBD1
TGTGCCTGGGACAGGGCGGCCACTGAAGCTTTCTTT,CAWDRAATEAFF,TRBV30,NA,TRBJ1-1,TRBD1
TGTGCTAGTGGTTTGGGAGAAGGGCGGCGGCAGTACTTC,CASGLGEGRRQYF,TRBV12-5,NA,TRBJ2-7,NA
TGCGCCAGCAGCTTGGTTAGCGTCCCCTACTCCTACGAGCAGTACTTC,CASSLVSVPYSYEQYF,TRBV5-1,NA,TRBJ2-7,NA
TGTGCCAGCAGCCTACCCCACAGTGGGCAGTACTTC,CASSLPHSGQYF,TRBV4-2,NA,TRBJ2-7,NA
TGTGCCAGCAGTAAACAGGGGGCGCTTGGAAACACCATATATTTT,CASSKQGALGNTIYF,TRBV25-1,NA,TRBJ1-3,TRBD1
TGCGCCAGCAGTCTCGAACTAGTCTCCTATCAGGGCTCCTACAATGAGCAGTTCTTC,CASSLELVSYQGSYNEQFF,TRBV10-2,NA,TRBJ2-1,NA
TGTGCCAGCAGTTTATCGTGGACAGGACGGTCCGGGGCCAACGTCCTGACTTTC,CASSLSWTGRSGANVLTF,TRBV27,NA,TRBJ2-6,TRBD1
TGTGCCAGCTCACCGAACACCGTCTACGAGCAGTACTTC,CASSPNTVYEQYF,TRBV18,once,TRBJ2-7,NA
TGTGCCAGCACCCCACTAGCGGAGTGGGAGACCCAGTACTTC,CASTPLAEWETQYF,TRBV5-6,NA,TRBJ2-5,TRBD2
TGTGCCAGCAGCTTCCGGGACAGGGGGCCGGTGGACACTGAAGCTTTCTTT,CASSFRDRGPVDTEAFF,TRBV7-9,many,TRBJ1-1,TRBD1
TGTGCCAGCTCACCACCGGCAGGGGCCGACTACGAGCAGTACTTC,CASSPPAGADYEQYF,TRBV18,NA,TRBJ2-7,NA
TGTGCCAGCAGCGACTTCTATTCACCCCTCCACTTT,CASSDFYSPLHF,TRBV7-9,NA,TRBJ1-6,NA
TGCGCCAGCAGCTCGGGACTATCAACCGATACGCAGTATTTT,CASSSGLSTDTQYF,TRBV5-1,NA,TRBJ2-3,TRBD2
TGTGCCTGGGGACAGGGGCCCTACCTTAGCAATCAGCCCCAGCATTTT,CAWGQGPYLSNQPQHF,TRBV30,NA,TRBJ1-5,TRBD1
TGTGCCAGCAGTTACTACATAGACAATCAGCCCCAGCATTTT,CASSYYIDNQPQHF,TRBV6-6,NA,TRBJ1-5,NA
TGTGCCATCAGCATGGGGGGACCCTCGAGAGACGAGCAGTACTTC,CAISMGGPSRDEQYF,TRBV10-3,NA,TRBJ2-7,NA
TGTGCCAGCAGCCAAGAGTCCCGTCGGAATGGCTACACCTTC,CASSQESRRNGYTF,TRBV7-8,NA,TRBJ1-2,NA
TGTGCCAGCAGTGTATATCGGGGTCAAGGGACCCAGTACTTC,CASSVYRGQGTQYF,TRBV27,NA,TRBJ2-5,NA
TGTGCCAGCAGCCCTATGGCAGGCGGCTTAGAGACCCAGTACTTC,CASSPMAGGLETQYF,TRBV4-2,NA,TRBJ2-5,NA
TGTGCCAGCAGTCGACAGGGGGTAATCTACGAGCAGTACTTC,CASSRQGVIYEQYF,TRBV28,few,TRBJ2-7,TRBD1
TGTGCCAGCAGCCCCGGGACTAGCGGGAGGGCCCAAGAGACCCAGTACTTC,CASSPGTSGRAQETQYF,TRBV11-2,once,TRBJ2-5,TRBD2
TGTGCCAGCAGTTTGAAACCCTCGACAGGCCTGTACTCCTACGAGCAGTACTTC,CASSLKPSTGLYSYEQYF,TRBV27,once,TRBJ2-7,NA
TGTGCCAGCAGTTACCAGGGAATGAACACTGAAGCTTTCTTT,CASSYQGMNTEAFF,TRBV6-6,NA,TRBJ1-1,NA
TGTGCCACCAGGTCAGGGACTAGGCAGTATTTT,CATRSGTRQYF,TRBV6-6,few,TRBJ2-3,TRBD2
TGTGCCAGCAGTTTATTCGGGGGTAGCACTGAAGCTTTCTTT,CASSLFGGSTEAFF,TRBV27,few,TRBJ1-1,NA
TGCAGCGTGACCGGACAGGGGAGGGGGACCGGGGAGCTGTTTTTT,CSVTGQGRGTGELFF,TRBV29-1,NA,TRBJ2-2,TRBD1
TGTGCCAGCCGTAAGGGGTTAGGAAATGAGCAGTTCTTC,CASRKGLGNEQFF,TRBV14,NA,TRBJ2-1,NA